The entry that follows covers one T cell receptor (beta chain) sequence. Its antigen is not yet known. The input lacks base qualities; no much larger clone sits a single base away. Sequenced on an Illumina HiSeq 1500. TCRdb handled the public reads itself, with Q25 trimming in fastp and clone calling in MiXCR, and kept productive beta chains. Each record represents a unique CDR3 protein, reported with the most common genes and DNA among its rows. Present in this sample are some 50,000 distinct CDR3 sequences, over 20% of which were seen just once. The ten largest clones represent approximately 90% of the sample. These data come from a study of T cell repertoires in cytomegalovirus infection (dated 2019 in TCRdb). General notes on the study: The peptide stimulations were aimed at well-studied HLA-B-restricted epitopes as well as recently identified HLA-C-restricted CMV epitopes, whose presentation resists viral immunomodulation. Donor HLA type was relevant to the analysis, as public TCR beta signatures indicated carriage of CMV infection together with the matching HLA type.

The research as a whole found: In the ex vivo response, HLA-C-restricted CMV-specific TCR beta clonotypes were dominant, and in two of eight donors the single most frequent clonotype came from this HLA-C-restricted group. Cumulative frequency of public TCR beta family members discriminated carriers of CMV infection plus the relevant HLA type in this cohort and an independent approximately 350-donor cohort.

Trimming takes 3 bases from V and 9 bases from J, and the germline ends sit 9 bases apart. The germline V gene encodes CDR1 LGHNT and CDR2 FRNRAP. Taken from cysteine to phenylalanine, the CDR3 has 12 residues. Only the CDR3 DNA stays, 36 bases, in frame from base 1. The treatment or condition label, read with the paper, signifies: in vitro stimulation with specific CMV peptide epitopes to enrich CMV-specific T cells. The clonotype was recovered from a human donor in good health (CMV status not recorded). Some clones in this sample may be carry-over from other donors' samples. The material was CD8+ T cells from cultured PBMCs, obtained from culture after CMV antigen stimulation. This chain is built from TRBV12-5 and TRBJ2-1; the D gene cannot be named for sure. The CDR3 region has the sequence CASGFAVGEQFF. The base sequence is TGTGCTAGTGGTTTCGCCGTCGGTGAGCAGTTCTTC.